The rows below give T cell receptor beta chains drawn from one sample of a study of shared clonotypes between healthy human individuals. Repertoires were generated with immunoSEQ multiplex PCR, while TCRdb's copy carries only in-frame clones and drops some. This repertoire shows over 850,000 clones, about 84% found once; its top ten account for 0.4% to 0.55%. The sequenced material came from memory CD4+ T cells from PBMCs. The receptor set was obtained from a man aged 18 to 29 in good health. Some clones in this sample may be carry-over from other donors' samples. The CDR3 runs from the conserved cysteine through the conserved F or W. D genes are given only for firm matches. Clone size is not always given. Where it is, it says once, few, many or a class for expanded clones.

J,D,V,size,CDR3,DNA
TRBJ1-2,NA,TRBV7-2,NA,CASSLYPGSYGYTF,TGTGCCAGCAGCTTATACCCCGGGTCATATGGCTACACCTTC
TRBJ2-7,NA,TRBV7-2,few,CASSLNFYEQYF,TGTGCCAGCAGCTTAAATTTCTACGAGCAGTACTTC
TRBJ2-5,TRBD2,TRBV6-5,NA,CASSYRIAGVGETQYF,TGTGCCAGCAGTTACCGGATAGCGGGAGTGGGAGAGACCCAGTACTTC
TRBJ1-4,NA,TRBV18,NA,CASSPDRRNEKLFF,TGTGCCAGCTCCCCCGACAGGAGGAATGAAAAACTGTTTTTT
TRBJ1-2,NA,TRBV5-6,NA,CASSLHLLNYGYTF,TGTGCCAGCAGCTTACACCTCCTAAACTATGGCTACACCTTC
TRBJ2-3,NA,TRBV29-1,NA,CSVDSDLRTQYF,TGCAGCGTCGATAGCGACCTCAGGACGCAGTATTTT
TRBJ2-1,NA,TRBV15,NA,CATSREGIFSYNEQFF,TGTGCCACCAGCAGAGAAGGCATTTTCTCCTACAATGAGCAGTTCTTC
TRBJ1-2,NA,TRBV5-6,few,CASSSGEFGYTF,TGTGCCAGCAGCTCAGGGGAATTTGGCTACACCTTC
TRBJ1-3,NA,TRBV20-1,NA,CSAPRNTIYF,TGCAGTGCTCCTCGAAACACCATATATTTT
TRBJ2-3,TRBD1,TRBV30,NA,CAWRGDRANTDTQYF,TGTGCCTGGAGGGGCGACAGGGCGAACACAGATACGCAGTATTTT
TRBJ2-7,TRBD2,TRBV6-1,NA,CASSEAFIAGVYEQYF,TGTGCCAGCAGTGAAGCCTTTATAGCGGGAGTCTACGAGCAGTACTTC
TRBJ2-7,NA,TRBV18,NA,CASSLGSPRLSGEQYF,TGTGCCAGCTCCCTCGGGTCGCCTCGACTTTCGGGCGAGCAGTACTTC
TRBJ1-1,NA,TRBV6-1,NA,CASSPTTMNTEAFF,TGTGCCAGCAGTCCCACAACCATGAACACTGAAGCTTTCTTT
TRBJ1-1,NA,TRBV30,NA,CAWSAGLATEAFF,TGTGCCTGGAGCGCAGGGTTGGCCACTGAAGCTTTCTTT
TRBJ1-1,TRBD1,TRBV18,few,CASSQGQSNTEAFF,TGTGCCAGCTCACAGGGACAGTCGAACACTGAAGCTTTCTTT
TRBJ2-5,NA,TRBV18,NA,CASSPPGVRLEETQYF,TGTGCCAGCTCACCCCCGGGTGTCCGACTGGAGGAGACCCAGTACTTC
TRBJ2-7,NA,TRBV2,NA,CASSELTVGYEQYF,TGTGCCAGCAGTGAATTGACAGTAGGCTACGAGCAGTACTTC
TRBJ1-2,NA,TRBV30,NA,CAWSPQVGGYTF,TGTGCCTGGAGCCCCCAGGTCGGCGGCTACACCTTC
TRBJ2-7,NA,TRBV11-3,NA,CASSSRYEQYF,TGTGCCAGCAGCTCCCGATACGAGCAGTACTTC
TRBJ2-2,TRBD1,TRBV5-1,few,CASSSGQRNTGELFF,TGCGCCAGCAGCTCGGGACAGAGGAACACCGGGGAGCTGTTTTTT
TRBJ2-1,TRBD1,TRBV30,NA,CAWSPGQGSYNEQFF,TGTGCCTGGAGTCCGGGACAGGGATCCTACAATGAGCAGTTCTTC
TRBJ2-1,TRBD1,TRBV5-6,NA,CASSQGQGHYNEQFF,TGTGCCAGCAGCCAGGGACAGGGGCACTACAATGAGCAGTTCTTC
TRBJ2-3,NA,TRBV19,NA,CASSAWGGGPSTDTQYF,TGTGCCAGTAGCGCTTGGGGCGGTGGTCCCAGCACAGATACGCAGTATTTT
TRBJ1-1,NA,TRBV29-1,NA,CSVSKNTEAFF,TGCAGCGTTTCCAAGAACACTGAAGCTTTCTTT
TRBJ1-5,NA,TRBV23-1,NA,CASTLSPGKMTRSNQPQHF,TGCGCCAGCACCCTCTCCCCAGGGAAGATGACCCGTAGCAATCAGCCCCAGCATTTT
TRBJ2-7,TRBD2,TRBV4-2,many,CASSPTSGRVYEQYF,TGTGCCAGCAGCCCGACTAGCGGGAGAGTCTACGAGCAGTACTTC
TRBJ2-2,NA,TRBV7-3,NA,CASRRTPTTGELFF,TGTGCCAGCAGACGGACACCTACCACCGGGGAGCTGTTTTTT
TRBJ1-2,NA,TRBV5-5,NA,CASSLAASYGYTF,TGTGCCAGCAGCTTGGCAGCGAGCTATGGCTACACCTTC
TRBJ2-3,NA,TRBV5-4,NA,CASRPGGRRTDTQYF,TGTGCCAGCAGGCCCGGGGGCCGTCGGACAGATACGCAGTATTTT